The clone carrying this T cell receptor (beta chain) was detected only a few times. The antigen is undetermined. Trimming shortened V by 2 bases and J by 7 bases, and 12 bases separated the two germline ends. Germline CDR1 is MDHEN and CDR2 is SYDVKM. The CDR3 is made up of 13 amino acids. TCRdb ran MiXCR on the reads and lists one entry per CDR3 protein. The sample records about 230,000 distinct CDR3 sequences, over 20% being singletons. This sample is part of a study of T cell repertoires in cytomegalovirus infection. The wider study: Matching HLA type and CMV infection were both indicated by public TCR beta signatures. Broader study findings: Carriers of CMV plus the relevant HLA were identified by cumulative public TCR beta family frequency. HLA-C-restricted CMV-specific TCR beta clonotypes were dominant in the ex vivo response.

This TCR came from a human donor in good health (CMV status not recorded). Some clones in this sample may be carry-over from other donors' samples. The specimen was CD8+ T cells from PBMCs. The rearrangement uses TRBV28 and TRBJ2-7; D uncertain. CDR3 sequence: CASSLHVLGEQYF. DNA for the CDR3: TGTGCCAGCAGTTTACATGTTTTGGGAGAGCAGTACTTC.